These 8 T cell receptor beta chains originate from one sample sequenced in a study of T cells after posttransplantation cyclophosphamide. Controls had myeloablative marrow grafts with methotrexate and calcineurin inhibitor, sampled at 1 year. The method was immunoSEQ multiplex PCR; TCRdb's version includes in-frame clones alone and lacks a portion of them. The sample has 15,000 to 20,000 clones, roughly 85% seen once; the top ten hold under 30%. The input for sequencing was PBMCs, taken after allogeneic stem cell transplant with calcineurin inhibitor and methotrexate. The receptors stem from a female patient aged 18 to 35 who received an allogeneic stem cell transplant from an unrelated donor, was CMV-positive, and had acute and chronic GVHD. A share of the T cells may be of graft donor origin.

The chain combines TRBV9 with TRBJ1-1; D unclear. V shed 1 base and J shed 11 bases, with 12 bases lying between them. The CDR3 totals 12 residues. Germline V CDR1 and CDR2: SGDLS, YYNGEE. The CDR3: CASSVLGKEAFF. The DNA of the CDR3 is TGTGCCAGCAGCGTATTAGGCAAGGAGGCTTTCTTT.

V is TRBV27 and J is TRBJ2-3; 7 bases match TRBD2. Germline trimming cut 3 bases from V and 4 bases from J; bases unmatched to any gene: 13. Germline-derived CDR1 and CDR2 are MNHEY and SMNVEV (reference sequence). The CDR3 has 17 amino acids. In DNA, the CDR3 is TGTGCCAGCAGTTTCGGAGTAGGGAGGGGCAGAGCAGATACGCAGTATTTT. This translates into CASSFGVGRGRADTQYF.

The chain has TRBV9 and TRBJ2-1; maybe TRBD1 (6 bases). This CDR3 is built from 14 residues. Trimming took off 2 bases at V and 3 bases at J, with 9 bases between the two ends. In germline, CDR1 is SGDLS, CDR2 YYNGEE. CDR3 sequence: CASSVSTGYNEQFF. Here the CDR3 DNA reads TGTGCCAGCAGCGTTTCGACAGGCTACAATGAGCAGTTCTTC.

The chain couples TRBV25-1 to TRBJ2-3; D is undetermined. Germline V gives CDR1 MGHDK, CDR2 SYGVNS. The length of the CDR3 is 11 residues. V lost 6 bases and J lost 6, with 7 bases in between. CDR3 sequence: CASSVLDTQYF. In DNA, the CDR3 is TGTGCCAGCAGCGTCTTGGATACGCAGTATTTT.

The chain uses TRBV4-1 and TRBJ1-6, with D hard to call. Trimming pared 3 bases from V and 10 bases from J, leaving 16 bases between. The length of the CDR3 is 15 residues. Germline values: CDR1 MGHRA, CDR2 YSYEKL. CDR3 DNA sequence: TGCGCCAGCAGCCAGTTAGGGCGGGGTGGCTCACCCCTCCACTTT. Translation: CASSQLGRGGSPLHF.

This clone was picked up a small number of times. J is TRBJ1-1 and V is TRBV28; no clear D gene. The CDR3 spans 11 residues. Trimming cost V 10 bases and J 6 bases, with 12 bases left between them. Germline V CDR1 and CDR2: MDHEN, SYDVKM. DNA for the CDR3: TGTGCCACCCGGAGTCGCCCTGAAGCTTTCTTT. Translated: CATRSRPEAFF.

V and J are TRBV6-1 and TRBJ2-3; 10 bases fit TRBD2. Germline trimming cut 1 base from V and 5 bases from J; bases unmatched to any gene: 0. CDR1 and CDR2 (germline): MNHNS, SASEGT. CDR3 length: 14 amino acids. The CDR3 nucleotides are TGTGCCAGCAGTGAAGGACTAGCGGGAGATACGCAGTATTTT. Translating gives CASSEGLAGDTQYF.

By sample share, this clone is medium-sized. V is TRBV28 and J is TRBJ2-7; the D is unclear. V was trimmed by 5 bases and J by 0 bases, leaving 2 bases between them. Germline V gene data show CDR1 as MDHEN and CDR2 as SYDVKM. CDR3 length: 11 amino acids. CDR3 DNA sequence: TGTGCCAGCAGTCACTCCTACGAGCAGTACTTC. Its protein product is CASSHSYEQYF. Complete variable domain (other parts from reference TRBV28 and TRBJ2-7): DVKVTQSSRYLVKRTGEKVFLECVQDMDHENMFWYRQDPGLGLRLIYFSYDVKMKEKGDIPEGYSVSREKKERFSLILESASTNQTSMYLCASSHSYEQYFGPGTRLTVT.